These T cell receptor beta chains were read from a single sample in a study of identical twins. Each CDR3 protein gets one entry after TCRdb re-called the 5' RACE reads with MiXCR. This sample carries some 1,600,000 distinct CDR3 sequences, about 32% of them seen once, and the ten largest clones take approximately 0.25%. The sequenced sample was cord blood. The receptor source for this set is a newborn girl in good health. The conserved cysteine and the conserved F or W are not part of the CDR3 here. Clone size is stated in some rows and not others, as once, few, many or a class when expanded.

abundance	v_gene	CDR3aa
many	TRBV29-1	STLGGAAGSYNEQF
NA	TRBV9	ASRATSGGAPDTQY
once	TRBV11-2	ASSKQGFTDTQY
NA	TRBV9	ASSVGAGGWGIQY
NA	TRBV2	ASSASGGGTQY
once	TRBV2	ASWDLTNEQF
NA	TRBV20-1	SASQGGQETQY
many	TRBV3-1	ASSQGPGHSQF
NA	TRBV12-3/TRBV12-4	ASSHGGPTDTQY
NA	TRBV9	ASSAGSSSSYEQY
NA	TRBV6-2/TRBV6-3	ASSYPLTVYSNQPQH
few	TRBV7-9	ASSLELSESDTQY
NA	TRBV29-1	SVEGASGRDTQY
few	TRBV11-2	ASSLESRGGPTDTQY
NA	TRBV5-5	ASRPSGTISYEQY
NA	TRBV29-1	SVHVGTGTYEQY
many	TRBV7-2	ASSPGLAGPQETQY
few	TRBV14	ASSPGRRPSYEQY
NA	TRBV20-1	SAALNQNYGYT
NA	TRBV29-1	SAGTGFEGYT
few	TRBV27	ASSFYNSGANVLT
NA	TRBV12-3/TRBV12-4	ASSFFSGWNTGELF
NA	TRBV6-6	ASGYSGPADTQY
few	TRBV6-2/TRBV6-3	ASSALAGAYYEQY
NA	TRBV11-2	ASSPVRGRNEQYFGPG
few	TRBV7-2	ASSESDWKLTYEQY
NA	TRBV3-1	ASSRLGQGHQETQY
few	TRBV13	ASSHPIGRVWYEQF
few	TRBV4-2	ASSPGLAGDFTGELF
few	TRBV20-1	SARRNRLAVYNEQF
NA	TRBV20-1	RAWLSRDDEQF
many	TRBV12-3/TRBV12-4	ASSLARSGANVLT
NA	TRBV7-8	ASREVGAETQY
NA	TRBV20-1	SAKGLAGYGCT
few	TRBV5-1	ASTAPPTASSYNEQF
NA	TRBV14	ASSQGASMNTEAF
NA	TRBV7-2	ASSLWGTGGNYGYT
few	TRBV3-1	ASSLGTRSQETQY
NA	TRBV20-1	SAAESGTGRYEQY
many	TRBV29-1	SVSNQPQH
NA	TRBV4-2	ASSQDGGRANEQF
NA	TRBV6-6	ASSSTLTSGMETQY
NA	TRBV3-1	ASSQDVDRGHYEQY
few	TRBV9	ASSVEAGVGADTQY
NA	TRBV25-1	ASSEGGAGEKLF
few	TRBV4-1	ASSQVGLAGGPETQY
NA	TRBV19	ASSARTGTGNYGYT
few	TRBV20-1	SVRPSHEAF
few	TRBV20-1	SARDPGANLYGYT